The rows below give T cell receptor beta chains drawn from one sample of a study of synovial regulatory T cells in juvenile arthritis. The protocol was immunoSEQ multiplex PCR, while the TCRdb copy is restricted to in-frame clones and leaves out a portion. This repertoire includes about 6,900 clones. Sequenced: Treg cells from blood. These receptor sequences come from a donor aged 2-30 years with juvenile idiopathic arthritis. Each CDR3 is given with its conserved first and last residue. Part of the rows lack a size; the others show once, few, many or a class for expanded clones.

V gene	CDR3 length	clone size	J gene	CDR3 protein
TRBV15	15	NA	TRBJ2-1	CATSKGLAHYNEQFF
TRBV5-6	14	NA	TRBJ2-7	CASSPTPSSYEQYF
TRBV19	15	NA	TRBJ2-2	CASSIGQVNTGELFF
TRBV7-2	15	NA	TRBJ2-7	CATAPGLAGSYEQYF
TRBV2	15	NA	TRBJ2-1	CASSEQGIPNNEQFF
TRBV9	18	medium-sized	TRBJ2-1	CASSVHHGLAGEGREQFF
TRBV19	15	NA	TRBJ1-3	CASSMSLISGNTIYF
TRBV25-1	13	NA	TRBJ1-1	CATSRLMNTEAFF
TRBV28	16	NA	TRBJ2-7	CASSLFRLAGVHEQYF
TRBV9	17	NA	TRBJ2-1	CASSVVPLAGGFNEQFF
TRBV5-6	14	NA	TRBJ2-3	CASSLEAPTDTQYF
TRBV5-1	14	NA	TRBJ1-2	CATHMGESNYGYTF
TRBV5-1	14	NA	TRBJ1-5	CASSLGGMTEPQHF